Listed below are T cell receptor beta chains from one sample, sequenced in a study of blood T cell repertoires in COVID-19. Libraries were prepared by immunoSEQ multiplex PCR; TCRdb keeps only in-frame clonotypes and omits some of them. The data show roughly 350,000 clones, approximately 81% seen once. Sequencing input: peripheral blood. These receptor sequences come from a young woman with acute or convalescent COVID-19. Both conserved end residues are part of each CDR3. A D gene is named only where the DNA matches it firmly. Some rows mark clone size as missing; the rest say once, few, many or name a class of expanded clone.

TGTGCCAGCTCAACTGCGGAACAGGGGGCGGCTGAAGCTTTCTTT	CASSTAEQGAAEAFF	NA	TRBD1	15	TRBJ1-1	TRBV18
TGTGCCAGCAGTGAACAGAACTCCTACGAGCAGTACTTC	CASSEQNSYEQYF	NA	NA	13	TRBJ2-7	TRBV2
TGTGCCACCCGGACAGGAACAGGCTACACCTTC	CATRTGTGYTF	NA	TRBD1	11	TRBJ1-2	TRBV18
TGTGCCAGCCGGGGGGAGGGGACCCTCCACTTT	CASRGEGTLHF	NA	NA	11	TRBJ1-6	TRBV12-3/TRBV12-4
TGTGCCAGCAGTTATGGGGGGGACACTGAAGCTTTCTTT	CASSYGGDTEAFF	NA	NA	13	TRBJ1-1	TRBV6-5
TGTGCCAGCACCCAAGACAGAAACACTGAAGCTTTCTTT	CASTQDRNTEAFF	NA	NA	13	TRBJ1-1	TRBV5-4
TGTGCCAGCAGTGAAGCGCAGGGCCAGCCCCAGCATTTT	CASSEAQGQPQHF	NA	NA	13	TRBJ1-5	TRBV6-1
TGTGCCAGCAGCTTTCGAGGACAGTCCCAAGAGACCCAGTACTTC	CASSFRGQSQETQYF	NA	NA	15	TRBJ2-5	TRBV13
TGTGCCAGCAACGTGGGACAGGGAAACACCGGGGAGCTGTTTTTT	CASNVGQGNTGELFF	few	TRBD1	15	TRBJ2-2	TRBV2
TGTGCCAGCAGTTATAGCTCCTACGAGCAGTACTTC	CASSYSSYEQYF	NA	NA	12	TRBJ2-7	TRBV28
TGTGCCAGCAGCCAAGGGGCGTACCGGGAGCTGTTTTTT	CASSQGAYRELFF	NA	NA	13	TRBJ2-2	TRBV14
TGTGCCAGTAGTCCCGCCCCAGGGGTAGGCAATCAGCCCCAGCATTTT	CASSPAPGVGNQPQHF	NA	NA	16	TRBJ1-5	TRBV19
TGTGCCAGCAGCTTAAACGGGGGGGCCGATGAGCAGTACTTC	CASSLNGGADEQYF	NA	TRBD2	14	TRBJ2-7	TRBV7-3
TGTGCCAGCAGCGGGCGCCGACCGAACACTGAAGCTTTCTTT	CASSGRRPNTEAFF	few	NA	14	TRBJ1-1	TRBV7-2
TGTGCCAGCGGGACTAGCTCATACAATGAGCAGTTCTTC	CASGTSSYNEQFF	NA	TRBD2	13	TRBJ2-1	TRBV27
TGCGCCAGCAGCCGAGTCGGGACTAGCGGGGGGGCCCAGGGGGCCAACGTCCTGACTTTC	CASSRVGTSGGAQGANVLTF	NA	TRBD2	20	TRBJ2-6	TRBV4-1
TGCGCCAGCAGCTTGGGGGTCGAGGGGGCTAACATTCAGTACTTC	CASSLGVEGANIQYF	NA	TRBD1	15	TRBJ2-4	TRBV5-1
TGTGCCAGCAGCTCCTCAAATGGGGGGTGGGATGCTAATGAAAAACTGTTTTTT	CASSSSNGGWDANEKLFF	NA	NA	18	TRBJ1-4	TRBV7-8
TGTGCCAGCAGCGAGAGGACAGGCATGAACACTGAAGCTTTCTTT	CASSERTGMNTEAFF	NA	TRBD1	15	TRBJ1-1	TRBV5-8
TGTGCCAGCAGCTTGTCGACTAGCACAGATACGCAGTATTTT	CASSLSTSTDTQYF	NA	NA	14	TRBJ2-3	TRBV5-4
TGCGCCAGCAGCTTCGGGACAGGGGGAGAAGAGACCCAGTACTTC	CASSFGTGGEETQYF	NA	TRBD1	15	TRBJ2-5	TRBV5-1
TGTGCCAGCAGTTACGACAGATTCGACGAGCAGTACTTC	CASSYDRFDEQYF	NA	NA	13	TRBJ2-7	TRBV6-5